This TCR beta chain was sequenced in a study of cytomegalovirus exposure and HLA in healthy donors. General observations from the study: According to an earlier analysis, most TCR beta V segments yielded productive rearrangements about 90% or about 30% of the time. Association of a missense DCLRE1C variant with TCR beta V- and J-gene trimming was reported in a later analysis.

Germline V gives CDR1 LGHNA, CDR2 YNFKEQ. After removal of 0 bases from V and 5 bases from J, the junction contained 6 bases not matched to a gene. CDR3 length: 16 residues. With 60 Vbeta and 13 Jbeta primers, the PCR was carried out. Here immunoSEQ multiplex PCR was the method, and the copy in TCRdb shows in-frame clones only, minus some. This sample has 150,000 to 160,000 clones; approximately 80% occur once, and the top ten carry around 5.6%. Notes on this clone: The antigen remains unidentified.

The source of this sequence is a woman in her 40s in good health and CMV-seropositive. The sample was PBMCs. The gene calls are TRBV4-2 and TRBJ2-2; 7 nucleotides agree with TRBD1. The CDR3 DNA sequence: TGTGCCAGCAGCCAAGACCCGGACAGGATTACCGGGGAGCTGTTTTTT. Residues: CASSQDPDRITGELFF.